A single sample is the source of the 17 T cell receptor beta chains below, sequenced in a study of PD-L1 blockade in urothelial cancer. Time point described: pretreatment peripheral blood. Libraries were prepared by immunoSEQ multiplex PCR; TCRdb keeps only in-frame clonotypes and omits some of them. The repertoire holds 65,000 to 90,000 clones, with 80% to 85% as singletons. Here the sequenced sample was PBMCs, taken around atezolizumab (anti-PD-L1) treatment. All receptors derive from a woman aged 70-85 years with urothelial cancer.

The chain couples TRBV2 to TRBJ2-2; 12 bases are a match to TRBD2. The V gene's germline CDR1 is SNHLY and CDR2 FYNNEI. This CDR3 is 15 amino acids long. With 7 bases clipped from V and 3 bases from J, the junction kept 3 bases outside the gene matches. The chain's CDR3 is CASTLAGGHTGELFF. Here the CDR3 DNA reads TGTGCCAGCACTCTAGCGGGAGGGCACACCGGGGAGCTGTTTTTT.

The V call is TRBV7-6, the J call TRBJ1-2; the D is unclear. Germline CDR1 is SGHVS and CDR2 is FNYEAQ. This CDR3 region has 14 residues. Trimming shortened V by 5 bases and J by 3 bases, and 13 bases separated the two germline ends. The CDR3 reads CASSLHERDYGYTF. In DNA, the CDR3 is TGTGCCAGCAGCCTCCACGAGCGGGACTATGGCTACACCTTC.

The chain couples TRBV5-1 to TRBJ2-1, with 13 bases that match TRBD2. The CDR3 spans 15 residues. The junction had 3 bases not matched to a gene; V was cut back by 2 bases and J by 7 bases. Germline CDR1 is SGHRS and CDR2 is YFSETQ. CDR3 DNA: TGCGCCAGCAGCTTCGGACTAGCGGGAGCAAATGAGCAGTTCTTC. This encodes CASSFGLAGANEQFF.

The CDR3 here is CASSPTPGTGKSGANVLTF. The CDR3 DNA reads as TGCGCCAGCAGCCCCACGCCCGGGACAGGTAAAAGTGGGGCCAACGTCCTGACTTTC. V gene TRBV5-1 combines with J gene TRBJ2-6, with TRBD1 identical over 8 bases. With 4 bases clipped from V and 3 bases from J, the junction kept 15 bases outside the gene matches. The V gene's germline CDR1 is SGHRS and CDR2 YFSETQ. The CDR3 spans 19 residues.

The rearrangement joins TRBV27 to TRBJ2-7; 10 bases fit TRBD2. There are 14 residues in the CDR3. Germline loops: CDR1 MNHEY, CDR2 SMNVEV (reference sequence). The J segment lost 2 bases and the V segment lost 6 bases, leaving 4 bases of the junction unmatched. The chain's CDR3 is CASRRTSGPYEQYF. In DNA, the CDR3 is TGTGCCAGCAGAAGGACTAGCGGCCCCTACGAGCAGTACTTC.

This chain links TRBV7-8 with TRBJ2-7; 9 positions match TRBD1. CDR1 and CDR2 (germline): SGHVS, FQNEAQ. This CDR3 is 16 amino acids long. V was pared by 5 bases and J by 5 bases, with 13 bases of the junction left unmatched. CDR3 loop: CASSPRTGEAINEQYF. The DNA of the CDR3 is TGTGCCAGCAGCCCTCGGACAGGGGAGGCCATCAACGAGCAGTACTTC.

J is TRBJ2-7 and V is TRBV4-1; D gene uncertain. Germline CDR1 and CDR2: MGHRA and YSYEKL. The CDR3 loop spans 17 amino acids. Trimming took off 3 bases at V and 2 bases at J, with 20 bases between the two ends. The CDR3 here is CASSQRRAENYPYEQYF. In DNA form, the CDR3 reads TGCGCCAGCAGCCAGCGGCGTGCCGAGAATTATCCCTACGAGCAGTACTTC.

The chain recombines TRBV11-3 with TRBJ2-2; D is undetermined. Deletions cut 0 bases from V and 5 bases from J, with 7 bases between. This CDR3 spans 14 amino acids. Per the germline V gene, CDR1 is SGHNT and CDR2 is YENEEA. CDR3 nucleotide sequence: TGTGCCAGCAGCTTAGATTCCGTAACCGGGGAGCTGTTTTTT. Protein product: CASSLDSVTGELFF. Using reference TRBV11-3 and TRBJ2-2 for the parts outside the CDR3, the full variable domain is EAGVVQSPRYKIIEKKQPVAFWCNPISGHNTLYWYLQNLGQGPELLIRYENEEAVDDSQLPKDRFSAERLKGVDSTLKIQPAELGDSAVYLCASSLDSVTGELFFGEGSRLTVL.

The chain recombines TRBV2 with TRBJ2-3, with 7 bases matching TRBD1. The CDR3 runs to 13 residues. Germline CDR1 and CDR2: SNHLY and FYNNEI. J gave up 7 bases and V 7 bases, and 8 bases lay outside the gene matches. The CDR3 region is CASNKGAIHTQYF. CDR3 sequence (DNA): TGTGCCAGCAATAAGGGGGCTATACATACGCAGTATTTT.

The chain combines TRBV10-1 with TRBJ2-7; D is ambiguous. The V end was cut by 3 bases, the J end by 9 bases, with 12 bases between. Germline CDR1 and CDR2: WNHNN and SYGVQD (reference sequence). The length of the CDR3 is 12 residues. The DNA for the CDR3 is TGCGCCAGCAGTGACTTGGCTTCTGGGCAGTACTTC. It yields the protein CASSDLASGQYF.

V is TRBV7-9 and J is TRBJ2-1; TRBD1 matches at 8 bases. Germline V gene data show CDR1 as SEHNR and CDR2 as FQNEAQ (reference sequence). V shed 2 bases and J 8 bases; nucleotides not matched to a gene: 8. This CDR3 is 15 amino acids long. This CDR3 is CASSLYIRGLYEQFF. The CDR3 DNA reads TGTGCCAGCAGCTTATACATCAGGGGGCTATATGAGCAGTTCTTC.

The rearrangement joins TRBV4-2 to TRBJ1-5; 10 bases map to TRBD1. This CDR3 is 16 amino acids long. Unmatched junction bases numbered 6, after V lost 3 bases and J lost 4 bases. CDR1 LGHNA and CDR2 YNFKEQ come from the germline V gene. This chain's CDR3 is CASSQGTGQGNQPQHF. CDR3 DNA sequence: TGTGCCAGCAGCCAGGGGACGGGACAGGGGAATCAGCCCCAGCATTTT.

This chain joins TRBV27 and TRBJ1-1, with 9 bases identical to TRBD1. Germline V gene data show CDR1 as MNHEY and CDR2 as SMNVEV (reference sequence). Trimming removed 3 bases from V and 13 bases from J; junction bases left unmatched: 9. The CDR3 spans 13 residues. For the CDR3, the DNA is TGTGCCAGCAGTTTCCAGGGACAGGGTCGGCGTTTCTTT. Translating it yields CASSFQGQGRRFF.

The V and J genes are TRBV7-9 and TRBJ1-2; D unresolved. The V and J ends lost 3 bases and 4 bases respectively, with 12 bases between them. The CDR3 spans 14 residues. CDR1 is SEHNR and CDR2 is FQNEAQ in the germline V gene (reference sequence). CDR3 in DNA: TGTGCCAGCAGCTTTCCGGAGGAAGGCTATGGCTACACCTTC. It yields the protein CASSFPEEGYGYTF.

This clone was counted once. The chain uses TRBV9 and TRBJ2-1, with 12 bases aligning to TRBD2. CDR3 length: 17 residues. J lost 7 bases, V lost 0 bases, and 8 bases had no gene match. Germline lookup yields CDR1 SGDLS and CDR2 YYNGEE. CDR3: CASSVDFLAGGQNEQFF. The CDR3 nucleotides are TGTGCCAGCAGCGTAGATTTTCTAGCGGGGGGGCAGAATGAGCAGTTCTTC.

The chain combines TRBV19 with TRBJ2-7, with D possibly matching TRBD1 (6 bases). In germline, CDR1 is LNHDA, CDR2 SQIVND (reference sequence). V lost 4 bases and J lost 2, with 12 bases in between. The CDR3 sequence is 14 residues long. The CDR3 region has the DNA TGTGCCAGTAGTAACCGGGACACTACCTACGAGCAGTACTTC. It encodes CASSNRDTTYEQYF.

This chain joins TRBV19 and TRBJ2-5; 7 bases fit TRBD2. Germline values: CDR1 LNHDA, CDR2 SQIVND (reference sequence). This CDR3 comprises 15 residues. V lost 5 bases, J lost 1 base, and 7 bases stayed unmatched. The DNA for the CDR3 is TGTGCCAGTAGTGGTTACGGGGGGACCCAAGAGACCCAGTACTTC. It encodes CASSGYGGTQETQYF.